A few counts support the clone carrying this T cell receptor (beta chain). Germline V gives CDR1 SGHTA, CDR2 FQGTGA. V shed 4 bases and J 7 bases; nucleotides not matched to a gene: 10. The CDR3 sequence is 16 residues long. This sample was included in a study of blood T cell repertoires in COVID-19. Repertoires were generated with immunoSEQ multiplex PCR, while TCRdb's copy carries only in-frame clones and drops some. The sample carries some 200,000 clones, about 87% recorded once. The sequenced sample consisted of peripheral blood. The origin of this receptor is a woman in her 70s with COVID-19, enrolled during active disease. The chain has TRBV7-3 and TRBJ2-1, with TRBD2 matching over 10 bases. The CDR3 sequence is CASSYEAGGPVNEQFF. DNA of the CDR3: TGTGCCAGCAGCTATGAAGCGGGAGGGCCAGTGAATGAGCAGTTCTTC.